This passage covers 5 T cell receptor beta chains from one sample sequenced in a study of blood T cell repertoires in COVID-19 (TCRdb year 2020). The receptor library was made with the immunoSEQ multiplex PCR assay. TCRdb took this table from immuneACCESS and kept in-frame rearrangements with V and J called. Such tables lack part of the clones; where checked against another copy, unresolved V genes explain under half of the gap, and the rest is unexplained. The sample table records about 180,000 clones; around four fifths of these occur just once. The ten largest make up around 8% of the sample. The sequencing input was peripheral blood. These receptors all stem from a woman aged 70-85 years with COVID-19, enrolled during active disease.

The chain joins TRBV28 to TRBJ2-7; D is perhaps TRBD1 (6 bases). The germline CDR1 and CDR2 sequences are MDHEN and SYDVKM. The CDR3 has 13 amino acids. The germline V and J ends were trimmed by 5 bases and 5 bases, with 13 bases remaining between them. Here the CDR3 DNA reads TGTGCCAGCAGTCCCCAGGGGATGCACGAGCAGTACTTC. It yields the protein CASSPQGMHEQYF. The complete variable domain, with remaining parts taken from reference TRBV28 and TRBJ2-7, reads DVKVTQSSRYLVKRTGEKVFLECVQDMDHENMFWYRQDPGLGLRLIYFSYDVKMKEKGDIPEGYSVSREKKERFSLILESASTNQTSMYLCASSPQGMHEQYFGPGTRLTVT.

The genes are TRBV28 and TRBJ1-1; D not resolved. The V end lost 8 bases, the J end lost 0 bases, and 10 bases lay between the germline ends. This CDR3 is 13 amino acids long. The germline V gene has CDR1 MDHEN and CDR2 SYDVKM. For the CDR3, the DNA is TGTGCCAGCCACCCCACTCTGAACACTGAAGCTTTCTTT. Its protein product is CASHPTLNTEAFF.

The CDR3 coding sequence is TGTGCCAGTAGTGGGACAGGGGAAGTTGAAGCTTTCTTT. It specifies CASSGTGEVEAFF. V usage is TRBV19 and J usage is TRBJ1-1; TRBD1 matches at 10 bases. With 5 bases clipped from V and 7 bases from J, the junction kept 4 bases outside the gene matches. The CDR3 contains 13 residues. CDR1 LNHDA and CDR2 SQIVND come from the germline V gene (reference sequence).

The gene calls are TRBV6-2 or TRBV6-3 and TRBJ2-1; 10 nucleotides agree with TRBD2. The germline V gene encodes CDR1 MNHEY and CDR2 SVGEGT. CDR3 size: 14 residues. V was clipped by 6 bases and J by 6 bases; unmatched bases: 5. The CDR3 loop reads CASSSAGGFNEQFF. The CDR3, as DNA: TGTGCCAGCAGCTCAGCGGGAGGGTTCAATGAGCAGTTCTTC.

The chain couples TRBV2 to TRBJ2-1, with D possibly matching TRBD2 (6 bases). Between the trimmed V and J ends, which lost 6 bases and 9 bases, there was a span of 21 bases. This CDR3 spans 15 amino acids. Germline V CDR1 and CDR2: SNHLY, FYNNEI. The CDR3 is CASRLFKGSGSEQFF. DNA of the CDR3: TGTGCCAGCAGGCTATTTAAGGGTAGCGGCAGTGAGCAGTTCTTC. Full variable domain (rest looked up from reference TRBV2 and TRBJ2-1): EPEVTQTPSHQVTQMGQEVILRCVPISNHLYFYWYRQILGQKVEFLVSFYNNEISEKSEIFDDQFSVERPDGSNFTLKIRSTKLEDSAMYFCASRLFKGSGSEQFFGPGTRLTVL.